This T cell receptor beta chain was observed in a study of cytomegalovirus exposure and HLA in healthy donors. This CDR3 contains 14 residues. Between the trimmed V and J ends, which lost 1 base and 4 bases, there was a span of 11 bases. Germline V gene sequence: CDR1 SGHKS, CDR2 YYEKEE (reference sequence). General study points: When analyzed later, a missense DCLRE1C variant was found to be linked to TCR beta V- and J-gene trimming. A few CMV-associated chains proved CMV antigen-specific in vitro.

This clone came up once. Antigen unknown. The study ran its PCR with 60 Vbeta and 13 Jbeta primers. Generated by immunoSEQ multiplex PCR, the TCRdb table keeps only in-frame clones and is missing some. Of some 130,000 clones listed, more than 70% were seen once; the top ten hold 6% to 8%. J is TRBJ2-5 and V is TRBV5-5, with D possibly TRBD2 on 6 matching bases. The clonotype was recovered from a woman between 25 and 40 years old in good health and CMV-seropositive. The sequenced sample was PBMCs. CDR3 in amino acids: CASSLTRGGETQYF. CDR3 DNA: TGTGCCAGCAGCTTGACGAGGGGAGGAGAGACCCAGTACTTC.